Below, 9 T cell receptor beta chains from the same sample are listed, as sequenced in a study of T cell responses to AZD1222 COVID-19 vaccine. Sequencing used immunoSEQ multiplex PCR; TCRdb keeps in-frame clones, though not all of them. The profile shows under 130,000 clones, roughly 88% of them singletons. The sample consisted of peripheral blood, taken on day 0 of AZD1222 vaccination. The receptor set was obtained from an adult in good health.

This chain joins TRBV4-3 and TRBJ2-1, with D perhaps TRBD2 (6 bases). Germline CDR1 reads LGHNA; CDR2 reads YSLEER. Between the trimmed V and J ends, which lost 0 bases and 2 bases, there was a span of 11 bases. This CDR3 has 16 amino acids. The CDR3: CASSQEVGGTYNEQFF. In DNA form, the CDR3 reads TGCGCCAGCAGCCAAGAGGTGGGAGGAACCTACAATGAGCAGTTCTTC.

J is TRBJ1-6 and V is TRBV7-6, with TRBD1 identical over 7 bases. The junction had 8 bases not matched to a gene; V was cut back by 5 bases and J by 7 bases. This CDR3 is built from 15 residues. The germline CDR1 and CDR2 sequences are SGHVS and FNYEAQ. DNA of the CDR3: TGTGCCAGCAGCGCCCGGACAGGCCAAAATTCACCCCTCCACTTT. The encoded protein is CASSARTGQNSPLHF.

This chain links TRBV5-4 with TRBJ1-2; D not resolved. The CDR3 runs to 14 residues. The germline V gene has CDR1 SGHNT and CDR2 YYREEE (reference sequence). The V end was cut by 4 bases, the J end by 8 bases, with 18 bases between. CDR3 in DNA: TGTGCCAGCAGCCCTGAAAGGACGGCACCCGGCTACACCTTC. Protein product: CASSPERTAPGYTF.

The V and J genes are TRBV7-9 and TRBJ1-4; no reliable D call. V dropped 1 base and J dropped 7 bases, with 19 bases sitting between them. Looked up from germline, CDR1 is SEHNR and CDR2 is FQNEAQ (reference sequence). The CDR3 is made up of 17 amino acids. The CDR3 DNA is TGTGCCAGCAGCTTAGGCTCTGGCGAAGGGATAGGTGAAAAACTGTTTTTT. Amino acids: CASSLGSGEGIGEKLFF.

This clone appeared once. This chain links TRBV11-3 with TRBJ1-1; D unclear. The CDR3 loop spans 15 amino acids. Trimming left V 2 bases short and J 0 bases short, with 10 bases between. Per the germline V gene, CDR1 is SGHNT and CDR2 is YENEEA. The CDR3 is CASSLTETMNTEAFF. The CDR3 DNA is TGTGCCAGCAGCTTAACAGAAACCATGAACACTGAAGCTTTCTTT.

The chain links TRBV11-3 to TRBJ1-1; D unclear. Germline-derived CDR1 and CDR2 are SGHNT and YENEEA. Trimming removed 0 bases at V and 1 base at J, with 6 bases between. CDR3 length equals 14 residues. The CDR3 loop reads CASSLDHKNTEAFF. CDR3 sequence (DNA): TGTGCCAGCAGCTTAGATCACAAGAACACTGAAGCTTTCTTT.

The chain has TRBV7-9 and TRBJ2-1; TRBD2 might be the D (6 bases). V lost 11 bases, J lost 0 bases, and 17 bases lay in between. CDR1 is SEHNR, CDR2 FQNEAQ, per germline (reference sequence). The CDR3 has 15 amino acids. CDR3 in amino acids: CAGAEKRVSYNEQFF. In DNA form, the CDR3 reads TGTGCCGGCGCCGAAAAGCGGGTCTCCTACAATGAGCAGTTCTTC. The complete variable domain, with remaining parts taken from reference TRBV7-9 and TRBJ2-1, reads DTGVSQNPRHKITKRGQNVTFRCDPISEHNRLYWYRQTLGQGPEFLTYFQNEAQLEKSRLLSDRFSAERPKGSFSTLEIQRTEQGDSAMYLCAGAEKRVSYNEQFFGPGTRLTVL.

The chain carries TRBV6-2 or TRBV6-3 and TRBJ2-1, with a weak D call TRBD2 (6 bases). CDR3 length: 14 residues. V lost 3 bases, J lost 3 bases, and 9 bases lay in between. Germline V CDR1 and CDR2: MNHEY, SVGEGT. The CDR3 loop reads CASSYGRDYNEQFF. In DNA, the CDR3 is TGTGCCAGCAGTTATGGGCGGGACTACAATGAGCAGTTCTTC.

This clone has a single count. The J gene is TRBJ1-3, the V gene TRBV20-1; D is unclear. V was trimmed by 3 bases and J by 2 bases, leaving 11 bases between them. Germline CDR1 is DFQATT and CDR2 is SNEGSKA (reference sequence). The length of the CDR3 is 14 residues. CDR3: CSASLQDPGNTIYF. CDR3 in DNA: TGCAGTGCTAGTCTCCAGGACCCTGGAAACACCATATATTTT.